One and the same sample provided the 22 T cell receptor beta chains below, sequenced in a study of beta chain features in type 1 diabetes (dated 2018 in TCRdb). The library was generated by the immunoSEQ multiplex PCR assay. The entire isolated RNA was reverse transcribed using the High Capacity cDNA Reverse Transcription Kit, and thus expressed TCRB transcripts were sequenced. This immuneACCESS table, as held by TCRdb, lists in-frame sequences with V and J called but not all clones. Of the missing ones, under half trace to an unresolved V gene in checked studies; the others have no known cause. The sample table contains over 40,000 clones; only one count was recorded for about 51% of them. The top ten hold less than 2.5% of the sample. Sequences were obtained from Tregs from blood. The cell subset or site label corresponds to: regulatory CD4+ T cells. The receptor source for this set is a woman younger than 30 in good health.

V is TRBV14 and J is TRBJ2-3, with TRBD2 as a possible D gene (6 bases). CDR1 is SGHDN and CDR2 is FVKESK in the germline V gene. V lost 3 bases and J lost 9, with 13 bases in between. The CDR3 is 13 residues long. For the CDR3, the DNA is TGTGCCAGCAGCCAGACCTTAGCGGACACGCAGTATTTT. Amino acid sequence: CASSQTLADTQYF.

The chain combines TRBV5-1 with TRBJ2-1, with 9 positions matching TRBD1. Trimming took 3 bases from V and 7 from J; bases not matched to a gene: 2. Germline V CDR1 and CDR2: SGHRS, YFSETQ. The CDR3 contains 13 residues. The CDR3 spells CASSWDRANEQFF. The DNA for the CDR3 is TGCGCCAGCAGCTGGGACAGGGCGAATGAGCAGTTCTTC.

The chain employs TRBV6-1 and TRBJ1-3; D is ambiguous. V was shortened by 3 bases and J by 1 base, with 13 bases between the two germline ends. Germline V CDR1 and CDR2: MNHNS, SASEGT. The CDR3 loop spans 16 amino acids. Here the CDR3 reads CASSDVGRSSGNTIYF. The CDR3 DNA reads as TGTGCCAGCAGTGACGTAGGGAGGTCGTCTGGAAACACCATATATTTT.

The chain joins TRBV28 to TRBJ1-4; D is perhaps TRBD1 (6 bases). The V gene's germline CDR1 is MDHEN and CDR2 SYDVKM. Trimming removed 5 bases from V and 2 bases from J, with 12 bases in between. The CDR3 spans 15 residues. DNA of the CDR3: TGTGCCAGCAGTCCTTCAGGGGTCACTAATGAAAAACTGTTTTTT. It codes for CASSPSGVTNEKLFF. Complete variable domain (other parts from reference TRBV28 and TRBJ1-4): DVKVTQSSRYLVKRTGEKVFLECVQDMDHENMFWYRQDPGLGLRLIYFSYDVKMKEKGDIPEGYSVSREKKERFSLILESASTNQTSMYLCASSPSGVTNEKLFFGSGTQLSVL.

This clone has a handful of counts. This chain joins TRBV5-5 and TRBJ2-5, with D possibly matching TRBD2 (5 bases). Germline assignment: CDR1 SGHKS and CDR2 YYEKEE (reference sequence). This CDR3 is 17 amino acids long. V dropped 0 bases and J dropped 2 bases, with 17 bases sitting between them. The CDR3 protein is CASSLAVPGRVQETQYF. CDR3 bases: TGTGCCAGCAGCTTGGCCGTCCCCGGGCGGGTACAAGAGACCCAGTACTTC.

The sample holds one count of this clone. The V call is TRBV7-9, the J call TRBJ1-3; 7 bases are a match to TRBD1. J was trimmed by 7 bases and V by 5 bases; bases with no gene match: 17. CDR1 is SEHNR and CDR2 is FQNEAQ in the germline V gene (reference sequence). This CDR3 contains 17 residues. CDR3 coding DNA: TGTGCCAGCAGCCCATACCGCGGGACAGCGGTTCGGAACACCATATATTTT. It encodes CASSPYRGTAVRNTIYF.

This chain connects TRBV9 to TRBJ1-2, with a weak D call TRBD1 (5 bases). CDR1 is SGDLS, CDR2 YYNGEE, per germline. Trimming removed 0 bases at V and 4 bases at J, with 19 bases between. The CDR3 has 17 residues. The CDR3 region has the DNA TGTGCCAGCAGCGTAGCCGTTGGAGGGGCTGGGATCTATGGCTACACCTTC. Translated: CASSVAVGGAGIYGYTF.

This sequence joins TRBV7-3 and TRBJ2-3; TRBD2 is a possible D gene (5 bases). CDR3 size: 15 residues. The V and J ends lost 2 bases and 2 bases respectively, with 11 bases between them. CDR1 SGHTA and CDR2 FQGTGA come from the germline V gene. The CDR3 bases are TGTGCCAGCAGCTTATCGGGGAGAATCACAGATACGCAGTATTTT. It encodes CASSLSGRITDTQYF.

V gene TRBV28 combines with J gene TRBJ2-5, with D possibly matching TRBD2 (6 bases). Germline V gene lookup returns CDR1 MDHEN and CDR2 SYDVKM. The length of the CDR3 is 15 residues. V lost 8 bases and J 5 bases, leaving 21 bases between the germline ends. The CDR3 here is CASVKLGLAGETQYF. CDR3 nucleotides: TGTGCCAGCGTGAAATTGGGTCTCGCGGGGGAGACCCAGTACTTC.

The chain is built from TRBV14 and TRBJ2-2; D remains unclear. With 4 bases removed from V and 4 bases from J, the gap between germline ends came to 7 bases. CDR1 is SGHDN and CDR2 is FVKESK in the germline V gene. CDR3 size: 13 residues. CDR3 residues: CASSPQSTGELFF. The CDR3 nucleotides are TGTGCCAGCAGCCCTCAGTCCACCGGGGAGCTGTTTTTT.

As for this clone: This same CDR3 is encoded by further DNA sequences in the sample. The rearrangement uses TRBV6-1 and TRBJ1-2, with 9 bases aligning to TRBD1. The CDR3 totals 15 residues. The V gene end was trimmed by 4 bases and the J gene end by 8 bases; junction bases not matched to a gene: 11. Germline CDR1 is MNHNS and CDR2 is SASEGT. CDR3 in DNA: TGTGCCAGCAGTGTGGGGGGACAGGGCATCTACGGCTACACCTTC. Translated: CASSVGGQGIYGYTF.

This sequence joins TRBV5-1 and TRBJ2-3, with D maybe TRBD1 (5 bases). The V end lost 0 bases, the J end lost 4 bases, and 9 bases lay between the germline ends. The CDR3 contains 14 residues. Germline V gives CDR1 SGHRS, CDR2 YFSETQ. The CDR3 DNA is TGCGCCAGCAGCTTGGGTAACAGGCCAGATACGCAGTATTTT. Its translation is CASSLGNRPDTQYF.

This clone appeared a few times. The CDR3 sequence is CASSKPGLAGAYNEQFF. The CDR3 nucleotides are TGTGCCAGCAGTAAACCGGGACTAGCGGGAGCCTACAATGAGCAGTTCTTC. The chain combines TRBV27 with TRBJ2-1; TRBD2 aligns across 14 bases. The CDR3 is made up of 17 amino acids. Trimming at V came to 5 bases and at J to 2 bases, leaving 5 bases not matched to a gene. Germline V gives CDR1 MNHEY, CDR2 SMNVEV (reference sequence).

This clone was counted between two and nine times. The rearrangement joins TRBV2 to TRBJ2-7, with D possibly matching TRBD1 (6 bases). The germline V gene encodes CDR1 SNHLY and CDR2 FYNNEI. Between the trimmed V and J ends, which lost 10 bases and 3 bases, there was a span of 16 bases. The CDR3 is 13 amino acids. DNA of the CDR3: TGTGCCACATCGACAGGACTGAACTACGAGCAGTACTTC. Protein sequence: CATSTGLNYEQYF.

This clone was recorded only once. The chain carries TRBV6-6 and TRBJ1-2, with D uncertain. The CDR3 is 16 amino acids. Germline CDR1 MNHNY, CDR2 SVGAGI (reference sequence). With 0 bases removed from V and 4 bases from J, the gap between germline ends came to 15 bases. CDR3 DNA: TGTGCCAGCAGTTACTCAGATCCAGGCGAGCTCTATGGCTACACCTTC. Encoded protein: CASSYSDPGELYGYTF.

This rearrangement joins TRBV7-2 to TRBJ1-1; 10 positions agree with TRBD1. The CDR3 spans 16 residues. The V gene end was trimmed by 6 bases and the J gene end by 1 base; junction bases not matched to a gene: 8. Germline V gene lookup returns CDR1 SGHTA and CDR2 FQGNSA. The CDR3 DNA is TGTGCCAGCAGGACCGGGACAGGGGCACCGAACACTGAAGCTTTCTTT. It yields the protein CASRTGTGAPNTEAFF.

The rearrangement uses TRBV18 and TRBJ1-6, with 7 bases identical to TRBD1. Germline lookup yields CDR1 KGHSH and CDR2 LQKENI. The CDR3 has 14 residues. The trim removed 6 bases at V and 5 bases at J, leaving 4 bases unmatched. Here the CDR3 DNA reads TGTGCCAGCTCGGGGGACAGAAATAATTCACCCCTCCACTTT. This gives the protein CASSGDRNNSPLHF.

The chain uses TRBV6-1 and TRBJ1-4, with 7 bases lining up with TRBD1. Germline trimming cut 3 bases from V and 3 bases from J; bases unmatched to any gene: 4. This CDR3 contains 15 residues. Germline V gives CDR1 MNHNS, CDR2 SASEGT. The CDR3 nucleotides are TGTGCCAGCAGTGAGGGGGGACAGCCTAATGAAAAACTGTTTTTT. Translated: CASSEGGQPNEKLFF.

The genes are TRBV29-1 and TRBJ2-5; D assignment may be TRBD1 or TRBD2 (5 bases each). Matching the DNA end better, TRBJ2-4 makes the J call doubtful. The length of the CDR3 is 14 residues. Germline CDR1 is SQVTM and CDR2 is ANQGSEA. Here the CDR3 reads CSVYHGGLGDIQYF. The CDR3 DNA reads as TGCAGCGTCTATCATGGGGGTCTGGGGGACATTCAGTACTTC.

The chain is built from TRBV29-1 and TRBJ2-2; D not certain. The CDR3 loop spans 12 amino acids. Germline assignment: CDR1 SQVTM and CDR2 ANQGSEA. Deletions cut 4 bases from V and 5 bases from J, with 8 bases between. The CDR3 loop reads CSVVFMTGELFF. CDR3 DNA sequence: TGCAGCGTTGTTTTTATGACCGGGGAGCTGTTTTTT.

This clone was counted only a few times. The V and J genes are TRBV18 and TRBJ1-3; tentative D call: TRBD1 (6 bases). CDR1 is KGHSH and CDR2 is LQKENI in the germline V gene. V was pared by 3 bases and J by 4 bases, with 10 bases between. This CDR3 comprises 14 residues. CDR3 nucleotides: TGTGCCAGCTCACCCGGGACACACGGAAACACCATATATTTT. The encoded protein is CASSPGTHGNTIYF. Full variable domain (outside the CDR3, taken from reference TRBV18 and TRBJ1-3): NAGVMQNPRHLVRRRGQEARLRCSPMKGHSHVYWYRQLPEEGLKFMVYLQKENIIDESGMPKERFSAEFPKEGPSILRIQQVVRGDSAAYFCASSPGTHGNTIYFGEGSWLTVV.

This clone appeared a single time. Other nucleotide sequences in the sample specify the same CDR3. The chain is built from TRBV7-9 and TRBJ2-5; TRBD2 aligns across 7 bases. The ends lost 1 base at V and 4 bases at J; junction bases unmatched: 6. This CDR3 has 15 residues. Germline V lookup: CDR1 SEHNR, CDR2 FQNEAQ (reference sequence). In DNA form, the CDR3 reads TGTGCCAGCAGCTTAGTGGCGGGAGTCGGAGAGACCCAGTACTTC. This translates into CASSLVAGVGETQYF.